Here is one TCR beta chain with its context. This specimen comes from a study of blood T cell repertoires in COVID-19. Background on the study: Sites in the United States, Italy and Spain provided acute and convalescent COVID-19 samples. T cells, B-cell-depleted T cells, or PBMCs provided the cDNA or gDNA that served as material.

Original analysis: Estimated nucleated cell counts came from reference gene primer amplification. Here immunoSEQ multiplex PCR was the method, and the copy in TCRdb shows in-frame clones only, minus some. The DNA was the basis for D and trimming; V, J and clone size are from that table. The sample includes tens of thousands of clones, almost 90% of them seen just once. V was trimmed by 4 bases and J by 7 bases, leaving 12 bases between them. The CDR3 length is 13 residues. CDR1 and CDR2 from the germline V gene are SGDLS and YYNGEE. The chain joins TRBV9 to TRBJ2-1; the D is unclear. This sequence was found in a middle-aged man with active COVID-19. The source material was peripheral blood. The DNA for the CDR3 is TGTGCCAGCAGCCTATCCCTGTTTAATGAGCAGTTCTTC. Translating gives CASSLSLFNEQFF.